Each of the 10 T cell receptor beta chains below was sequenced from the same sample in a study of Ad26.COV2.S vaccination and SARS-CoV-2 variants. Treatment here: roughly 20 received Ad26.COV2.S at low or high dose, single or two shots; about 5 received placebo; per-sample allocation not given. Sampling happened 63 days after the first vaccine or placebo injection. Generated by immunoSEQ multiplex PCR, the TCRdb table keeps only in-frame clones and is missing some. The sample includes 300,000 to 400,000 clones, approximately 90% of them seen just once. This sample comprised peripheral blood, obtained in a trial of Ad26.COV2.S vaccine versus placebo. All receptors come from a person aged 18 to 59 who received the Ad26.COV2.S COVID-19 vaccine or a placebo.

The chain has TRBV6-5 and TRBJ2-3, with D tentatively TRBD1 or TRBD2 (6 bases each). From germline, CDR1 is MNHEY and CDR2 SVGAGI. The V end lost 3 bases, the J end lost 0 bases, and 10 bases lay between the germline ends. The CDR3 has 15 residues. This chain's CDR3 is CASSYRGASTDTQYF. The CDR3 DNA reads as TGTGCCAGCAGTTATAGGGGGGCTAGCACAGATACGCAGTATTTT.

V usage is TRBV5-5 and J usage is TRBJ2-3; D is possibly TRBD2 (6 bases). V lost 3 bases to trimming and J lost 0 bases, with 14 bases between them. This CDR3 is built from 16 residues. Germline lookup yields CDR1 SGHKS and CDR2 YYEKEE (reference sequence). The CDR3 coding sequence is TGTGCCAGCAGCTCCGGGACTGGGGGGAGCACAGATACGCAGTATTTT. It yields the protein CASSSGTGGSTDTQYF.

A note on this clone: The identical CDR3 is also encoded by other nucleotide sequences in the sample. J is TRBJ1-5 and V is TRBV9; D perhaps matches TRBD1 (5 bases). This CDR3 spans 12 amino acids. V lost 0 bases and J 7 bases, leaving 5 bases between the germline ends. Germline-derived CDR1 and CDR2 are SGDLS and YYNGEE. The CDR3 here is CASSVEGQPQHF. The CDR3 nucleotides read TGTGCCAGCAGCGTAGAGGGGCAGCCCCAGCATTTT.

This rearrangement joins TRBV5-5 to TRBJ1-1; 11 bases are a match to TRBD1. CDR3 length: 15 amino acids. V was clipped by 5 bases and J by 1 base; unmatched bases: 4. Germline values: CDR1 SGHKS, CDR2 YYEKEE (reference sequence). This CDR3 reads CASRWTGGGNTEAFF. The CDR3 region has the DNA TGTGCCAGCAGATGGACAGGGGGCGGGAACACTGAAGCTTTCTTT.

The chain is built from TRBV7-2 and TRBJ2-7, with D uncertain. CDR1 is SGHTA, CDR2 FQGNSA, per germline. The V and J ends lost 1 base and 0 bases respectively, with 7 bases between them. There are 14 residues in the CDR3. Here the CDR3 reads CASSLEASSYEQYF. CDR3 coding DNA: TGTGCCAGCAGCTTAGAGGCCAGCTCCTACGAGCAGTACTTC.

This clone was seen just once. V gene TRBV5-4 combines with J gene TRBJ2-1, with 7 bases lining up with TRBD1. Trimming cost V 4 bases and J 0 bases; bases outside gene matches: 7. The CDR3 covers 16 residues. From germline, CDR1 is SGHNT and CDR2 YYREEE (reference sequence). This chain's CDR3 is CASSPKDRSSYNEQFF. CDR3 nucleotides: TGTGCCAGCAGCCCTAAGGACAGGAGCTCCTACAATGAGCAGTTCTTC.

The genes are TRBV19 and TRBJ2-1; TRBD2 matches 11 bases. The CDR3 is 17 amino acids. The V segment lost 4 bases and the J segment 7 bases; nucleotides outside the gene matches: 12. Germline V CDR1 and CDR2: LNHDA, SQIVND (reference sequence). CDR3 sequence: CASSRAGTSGSLNEQFF. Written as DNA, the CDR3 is TGTGCCAGTAGTAGGGCCGGGACTAGCGGAAGTCTTAATGAGCAGTTCTTC.

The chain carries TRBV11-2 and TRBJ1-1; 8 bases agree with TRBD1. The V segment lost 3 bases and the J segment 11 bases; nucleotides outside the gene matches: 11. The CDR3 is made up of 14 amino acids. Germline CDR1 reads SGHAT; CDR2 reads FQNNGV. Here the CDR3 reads CASSLGDRGSGAFF. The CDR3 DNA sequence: TGTGCCAGCAGCTTGGGAGACAGGGGCAGTGGGGCTTTCTTT.

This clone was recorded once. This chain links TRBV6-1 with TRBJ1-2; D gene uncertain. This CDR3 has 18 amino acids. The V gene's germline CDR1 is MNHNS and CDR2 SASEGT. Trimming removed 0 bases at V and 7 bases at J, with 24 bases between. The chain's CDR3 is CASSEAGLGEDLGGGYTF. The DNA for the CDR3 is TGTGCCAGCAGTGAAGCGGGTCTCGGGGAAGACCTTGGCGGTGGCTACACCTTC.

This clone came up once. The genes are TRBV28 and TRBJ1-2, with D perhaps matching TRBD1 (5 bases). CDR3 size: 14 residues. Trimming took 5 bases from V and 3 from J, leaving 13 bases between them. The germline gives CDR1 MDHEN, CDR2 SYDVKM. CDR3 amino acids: CASSLGAGHYGYTF. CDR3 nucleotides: TGTGCCAGCAGTCTAGGAGCGGGGCACTATGGCTACACCTTC.